These 19 T cell receptor beta chains were sequenced from one sample in a study of CD8+ T cells in alopecia areata (dated by TCRdb to between 2018 and 2020). Libraries were made using the immunoSEQ multiplex PCR assay. RNA was extracted from all samples and reverse transcribed into cDNA, which served as template for TCR sequencing. TCRdb provides this immuneACCESS table in a form limited to in-frame rearrangements. Some clones are lacking; in checked studies, under half of them reflect an unresolved V gene, and why the rest are absent is not known. The sample yields about 99,000 clones; approximately 60% were counted once. In total, the top ten clones hold 7.5% to 9% of the sample. Source material: CD4+ T cells sorted from blood. Receptors originate from a human donor in good health.

V and J are TRBV7-9 and TRBJ2-3, with D unresolved. The germline V gene has CDR1 SEHNR and CDR2 FQNEAQ (reference sequence). The V and J ends lost 8 bases and 1 base respectively, with 13 bases between them. The CDR3 totals 14 residues. DNA of the CDR3: TGTGCCAGCCCCGAAAACTCGGGCACAGATACGCAGTATTTT. Its translation is CASPENSGTDTQYF.

The chain carries TRBV2 and TRBJ1-6, with D possibly matching TRBD1 (5 bases). The CDR3 runs to 14 residues. The V and J ends lost 3 bases and 7 bases respectively, with 10 bases between them. Germline V gene lookup returns CDR1 SNHLY and CDR2 FYNNEI. CDR3 in DNA: TGTGCCAGCAGTGACGAAGCAGGGAATTCACCCCTCCACTTT. It yields the protein CASSDEAGNSPLHF. Looking up the rest from reference TRBV2 and TRBJ1-6 gives the full variable domain: EPEVTQTPSHQVTQMGQEVILRCVPISNHLYFYWYRQILGQKVEFLVSFYNNEISEKSEIFDDQFSVERPDGSNFTLKIRSTKLEDSAMYFCASSDEAGNSPLHFGNGTRLTVT.

This chain uses TRBV30 with TRBJ2-3; 8 bases map to TRBD2. V shed 0 bases and J 2 bases; nucleotides not matched to a gene: 4. The germline V gene has CDR1 GTSNPN and CDR2 SVGIG (reference sequence). CDR3 size: 15 residues. CDR3 DNA: TGTGCCTGGAGTGTCACGGGGGGGGTCACAGATACGCAGTATTTT. Protein: CAWSVTGGVTDTQYF.

This clone has more than one count but fewer than ten. The chain uses TRBV30 and TRBJ2-7; the match to TRBD1 covers 7 bases. Trimming took 4 bases from V and 2 from J; bases not matched to a gene: 8. The CDR3 loop spans 14 amino acids. Germline CDR1 GTSNPN, CDR2 SVGIG (reference sequence). The CDR3 sequence is CAWIRTGEAYEQYF. The CDR3 DNA is TGTGCCTGGATAAGGACAGGCGAAGCCTACGAGCAGTACTTC.

Only a few counts were recorded for this clone. The chain couples TRBV19 to TRBJ2-7, with 7 bases aligning to TRBD2. Looked up from germline, CDR1 is LNHDA and CDR2 is SQIVND (reference sequence). The V and J ends lost 3 bases and 6 bases, in that order; junction bases with no gene match: 8. CDR3 length: 14 amino acids. The CDR3 spells CASSISQGGVEQYF. CDR3 sequence (DNA): TGTGCCAGTAGTATCTCTCAGGGAGGGGTCGAGCAGTACTTC.

About this clone itself: This likely stems from a read error, as it lies one base from a far larger clone. The chain recombines TRBV2 with TRBJ2-5, with a weak D call TRBD2 (6 bases). V lost 4 bases and J lost 0, with 9 bases in between. Germline V gives CDR1 SNHLY, CDR2 FYNNEI. This CDR3 has 14 residues. CDR3 sequence: CASSGGRYQETQYF. The CDR3 DNA is TGTGCCAGCAGTGGGGGGAGGTACCAAGAGACCCAGTACTTC.

This clone was seen a handful of times. The V gene is TRBV7-8, the J gene TRBJ2-1, with D possibly being TRBD1 (5 bases). Between the trimmed V and J ends, which lost 1 base and 12 bases, there was a span of 10 bases. The V gene's germline CDR1 is SGHVS and CDR2 FQNEAQ. The CDR3 covers 12 residues. Here the CDR3 DNA reads TGTGCCAGCAGCTTAGATCAGGGTGGGCAGTTCTTC. Translation: CASSLDQGGQFF.

The gene calls are TRBV5-1 and TRBJ2-3; TRBD1 matches at 7 bases. V lost 4 bases and J lost 6; bases outside the gene matches: 8. CDR3 length: 14 amino acids. Per the germline V gene, CDR1 is SGHRS and CDR2 is YFSETQ. For the CDR3, the DNA is TGCGCCAGCAGCCCCCGACAGGGTACCGATACGCAGTATTTT. Translated, it gives CASSPRQGTDTQYF.

This chain joins TRBV29-1 and TRBJ2-3; D not resolved. The CDR3 is 13 residues long. With 7 bases removed from V and 1 base from J, the gap between germline ends came to 12 bases. The germline V gene encodes CDR1 SQVTM and CDR2 ANQGSEA. CDR3 coding DNA: TGCAGCGCAGGCCGGCTGGGCACAGATACGCAGTATTTT. The encoded protein is CSAGRLGTDTQYF.

The rearrangement joins TRBV20-1 to TRBJ2-5; D is undetermined. Trimming shortened V by 3 bases and J by 2 bases, and 4 bases separated the two germline ends. Germline V gene sequence: CDR1 DFQATT, CDR2 SNEGSKA (reference sequence). The CDR3 is 11 amino acids. Written as DNA, the CDR3 is TGCAGTGCTAGTCGGCAAGAGACCCAGTACTTC. Its protein product is CSASRQETQYF.

This clone was recorded only once. The rearrangement links TRBV2 to TRBJ2-1; D call uncertain. Per the germline V gene, CDR1 is SNHLY and CDR2 is FYNNEI. The V and J ends lost 4 bases and 4 bases respectively, with 2 bases between them. CDR3 length: 11 amino acids. CDR3 DNA: TGTGCCAGCAGTGGGTACAATGAGCAGTTCTTC. Protein sequence: CASSGYNEQFF. Full variable domain (rest looked up from reference TRBV2 and TRBJ2-1): EPEVTQTPSHQVTQMGQEVILRCVPISNHLYFYWYRQILGQKVEFLVSFYNNEISEKSEIFDDQFSVERPDGSNFTLKIRSTKLEDSAMYFCASSGYNEQFFGPGTRLTVL.

The chain joins TRBV7-2 to TRBJ2-3, with 7 bases aligning to TRBD2. V lost 4 bases and J lost 0; bases outside the gene matches: 7. The CDR3 spans 16 residues. Germline lookup yields CDR1 SGHTA and CDR2 FQGNSA. As DNA, the CDR3 is TGTGCCAGCAGCTCGGAACCGGGACTAAGCACAGATACGCAGTATTTT. Protein sequence: CASSSEPGLSTDTQYF.

The J gene is TRBJ2-3, the V gene TRBV5-1; D gene unclear. The CDR3 has 13 amino acids. Germline CDR1 SGHRS, CDR2 YFSETQ. Trimming removed 0 bases from V and 0 bases from J, with 2 bases in between. The CDR3 DNA follows: TGCGCCAGCAGCTTGGACAGCACAGATACGCAGTATTTT. Protein sequence: CASSLDSTDTQYF.

V is TRBV7-6 and J is TRBJ2-1; TRBD2 matches 12 bases. Trimming took 3 bases from V and 5 from J; bases not matched to a gene: 8. CDR3 length equals 17 residues. The germline V gene has CDR1 SGHVS and CDR2 FNYEAQ. CDR3 sequence (DNA): TGTGCCAGCAGCTTGGGGCTAGCGGGGGGGCCTGACAATGAGCAGTTCTTC. It yields the protein CASSLGLAGGPDNEQFF.

This clone has just a few counts. The chain links TRBV29-1 to TRBJ2-5, with D perhaps TRBD2 (6 bases). CDR3 length: 11 residues. V was clipped by 4 bases and J by 5 bases, with 8 bases between them. CDR1 and CDR2 (germline): SQVTM, ANQGSEA. The DNA of the CDR3 is TGCAGCGTTGCGAGCGGGGAGACCCAGTACTTC. It encodes CSVASGETQYF. Based on the CDR3 plus reference TRBV29-1 and TRBJ2-5, the full variable domain is SAVISQKPSRDICQRGTSLTIQCQVDSQVTMMFWYRQQPGQSLTLIATANQGSEATYESGFVIDKFPISRPNLTFSTLTVSNMSPEDSSIYLCSVASGETQYFGPGTRLLVL.

The chain joins TRBV9 to TRBJ2-7, with a tentative D call TRBD1 (6 bases). The germline V gene encodes CDR1 SGDLS and CDR2 YYNGEE. Between the trimmed V and J ends, which lost 0 bases and 0 bases, there was a span of 10 bases. The CDR3 runs 15 residues. CDR3 bases: TGTGCCAGCAGCGTAGGCGCGGACAGCTCCTACGAGCAGTACTTC. Translating gives CASSVGADSSYEQYF.

V usage is TRBV4-1 and J usage is TRBJ1-1; 9 bases are a match to TRBD1. The V and J ends lost 6 bases and 0 bases, in that order; junction bases with no gene match: 11. The CDR3 is 17 amino acids. Germline V gives CDR1 MGHRA, CDR2 YSYEKL. The CDR3 region has the DNA TGCGCCAGCAGGTCCGGGACAGGGTTTAAGATGAACACTGAAGCTTTCTTT. Protein sequence: CASRSGTGFKMNTEAFF.

V usage is TRBV5-1 and J usage is TRBJ1-1; no reliable D call. The CDR3 is 13 amino acids. CDR1 is SGHRS and CDR2 is YFSETQ in the germline V gene. Trimming left V 7 bases short and J 1 base short, with 11 bases between. The CDR3 coding sequence is TGCGCCAGCCGAACTCTTAAGAACACTGAAGCTTTCTTT. Its translation: CASRTLKNTEAFF.

J is TRBJ2-3 and V is TRBV30; D may be TRBD1 (6 bases). V was cut by 5 bases and J by 0 bases, with 9 bases left in between. Germline V lookup: CDR1 GTSNPN, CDR2 SVGIG (reference sequence). The CDR3 is 13 amino acids. CDR3 sequence (DNA): TGTGCCTGGCGACAGGCTAGCACAGATACGCAGTATTTT. This translates into CAWRQASTDTQYF.